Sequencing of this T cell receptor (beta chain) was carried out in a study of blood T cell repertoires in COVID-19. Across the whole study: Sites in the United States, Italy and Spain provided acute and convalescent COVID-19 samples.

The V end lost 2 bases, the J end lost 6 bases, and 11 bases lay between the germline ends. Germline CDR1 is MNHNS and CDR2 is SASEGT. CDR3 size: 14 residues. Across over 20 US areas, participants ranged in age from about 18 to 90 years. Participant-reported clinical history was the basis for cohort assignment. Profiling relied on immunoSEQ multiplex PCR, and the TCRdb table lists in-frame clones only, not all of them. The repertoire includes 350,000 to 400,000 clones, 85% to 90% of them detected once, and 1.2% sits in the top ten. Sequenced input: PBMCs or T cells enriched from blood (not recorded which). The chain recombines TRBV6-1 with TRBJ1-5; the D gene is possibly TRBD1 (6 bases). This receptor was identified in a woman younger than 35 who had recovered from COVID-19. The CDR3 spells CASSEHRASQPQHF. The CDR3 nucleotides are TGTGCCAGCAGTGAACACAGGGCGAGTCAGCCCCAGCATTTT.